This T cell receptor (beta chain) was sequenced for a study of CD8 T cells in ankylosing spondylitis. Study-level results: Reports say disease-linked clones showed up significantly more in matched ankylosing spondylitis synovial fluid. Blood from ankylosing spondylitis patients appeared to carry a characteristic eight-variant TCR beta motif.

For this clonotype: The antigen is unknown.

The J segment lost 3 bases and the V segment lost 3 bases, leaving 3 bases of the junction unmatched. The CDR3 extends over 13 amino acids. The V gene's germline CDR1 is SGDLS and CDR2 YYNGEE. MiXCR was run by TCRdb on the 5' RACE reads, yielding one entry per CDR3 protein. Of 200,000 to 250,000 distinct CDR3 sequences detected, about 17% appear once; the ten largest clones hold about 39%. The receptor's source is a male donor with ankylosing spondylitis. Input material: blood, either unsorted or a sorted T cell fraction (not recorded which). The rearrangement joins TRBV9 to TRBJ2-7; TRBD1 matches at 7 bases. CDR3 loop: CASSAAGGYEQYF. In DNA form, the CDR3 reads TGTGCCAGCAGCGCGGCAGGGGGCTACGAGCAGTACTTC.